The T cell receptor (beta chain) described here comes from a study of regulatory T cells in long-lasting Graves disease. Described time point: newly diagnosed GD, antithyroid drugs for less than 3 months. TCR sequences were obtained from RNA taken from PBMCs. Arm-PCR of CDR3 regions with iRepertoire HTBI primers generated TCR beta libraries. One entry per CDR3 protein, called by TCRdb with MiXCR from the multiplex PCR reads. The profile shows about 560,000 distinct CDR3 sequences, about 16% of them singletons. V lost 5 bases to trimming and J lost 0 bases, with 11 bases between them. Germline CDR1 is SGHAT and CDR2 is FQNNGV. The CDR3 has 16 residues. The table lists this clonotype with a few counts. The same sample was also used in a study of T cells in Graves' hyperthyroidism and ophthalmopathy. That paper states: With the HTBI primer set, the TCR CDR3 went through a first round of RT-PCR.

The chain couples TRBV11-2 to TRBJ1-6; no clear D. This clonotype was sampled from a man in his late teens or twenties with Graves disease. Sequencing was performed on peripheral blood mononuclear cells (PBMCs), taken at new diagnosis, from a patient treated with antithyroid drugs. This CDR3 is CASSKVFSSYNSPLHF. In DNA form, the CDR3 reads TGTGCCAGCAGCAAAGTTTTTAGCTCCTATAATTCACCCCTCCACTTT. The whole variable domain, remainder taken from reference TRBV11-2 and TRBJ1-6, is EAGVAQSPRYKIIEKRQSVAFWCNPISGHATLYWYQQILGQGPKLLIQFQNNGVVDDSQLPKDRFSAERLKGVDSTLKIQPAKLEDSAVYLCASSKVFSSYNSPLHFGNGTRLTVT.